These 26 T cell receptor beta chains were sequenced from one sample in a study of shared clonotypes between healthy human individuals. Method: immunoSEQ multiplex PCR; TCRdb's copy keeps in-frame clones and lacks some. The sample lists about a million clones; approximately 68% were seen once. The sample consisted of memory CD4+ T cells sorted from blood. Subset defined: CD45RA-negative fraction. The receptor set was obtained from a man aged 18 to 29 in good health.

This clone was seen only once. The chain carries TRBV5-1 and TRBJ2-7; the D is unclear. Germline values: CDR1 SGHRS, CDR2 YFSETQ. V lost 4 bases to trimming and J lost 2 bases, with 10 bases between them. The CDR3 is 13 amino acids. The CDR3 bases are TGCGCCAGCAGCCCTCTAGGGACCTACGAGCAGTACTTC. It codes for CASSPLGTYEQYF.

The chain recombines TRBV12-5 with TRBJ1-1; D is unclear. Germline CDR1 reads LGHNT; CDR2 reads FRNRAP. V was clipped by 2 bases and J by 2 bases, with 6 bases between them. The CDR3 spans 13 residues. Here the CDR3 reads CASGLIENTEAFF. In DNA form, the CDR3 reads TGTGCTAGTGGTTTGATAGAAAACACTGAAGCTTTCTTT.

The chain uses TRBV28 and TRBJ1-3, with a possible D match to TRBD1 (5 bases). Germline V lookup: CDR1 MDHEN, CDR2 SYDVKM. Deletions cut 4 bases from V and 8 bases from J, with 18 bases between. The CDR3 has 15 amino acids. CDR3 nucleotides: TGTGCCAGCAGTTCCCGACAGTTCCCCGTGGACACCATATATTTT. It is translated as CASSSRQFPVDTIYF.

Comments on this clone: This specimen includes other DNA sequences encoding the same CDR3. V usage is TRBV28 and J usage is TRBJ2-5, with TRBD2 as a possible D gene (5 bases). Germline CDR1 and CDR2: MDHEN and SYDVKM. V was clipped by 6 bases and J by 5 bases, with 13 bases between them. CDR3 length equals 13 residues. Here the CDR3 reads CASSSPGSETQYF. In nucleotides, the CDR3 is TGTGCCAGCAGCTCGCCGGGGTCGGAGACCCAGTACTTC.

The chain is built from TRBV18 and TRBJ1-5, with TRBD1 identical over 11 bases. This CDR3 contains 14 residues. V lost 5 bases and J lost 10; bases outside the gene matches: 7. Germline-derived CDR1 and CDR2 are KGHSH and LQKENI. The CDR3 DNA sequence: TGTGCCAGCTCAGAGGACAGGGGGCCTATCCCCCAGCATTTT. It translates to CASSEDRGPIPQHF.

This chain connects TRBV25-1 to TRBJ2-7, with D perhaps matching TRBD1 (5 bases). The V gene lost 5 bases and the J gene lost 2 bases, with 13 bases spanning the gap. The CDR3 contains 14 residues. Germline assignment: CDR1 MGHDK and CDR2 SYGVNS. The CDR3 sequence is CASSRTGGPYEQYF. CDR3 DNA: TGTGCCAGCAGTAGAACAGGCGGCCCCTACGAGCAGTACTTC.

The V gene is TRBV9, the J gene TRBJ2-7, with D maybe TRBD1 (5 bases). The CDR3 is 14 amino acids. V lost 0 bases and J 3 bases, leaving 10 bases between the germline ends. Germline assignment: CDR1 SGDLS and CDR2 YYNGEE. CDR3 region: CASSVGAGFYEQYF. CDR3 nucleotide sequence: TGTGCCAGCAGCGTAGGCGCAGGGTTCTACGAGCAGTACTTC.

This clone was counted a single time. This CDR3 reads CASSLGSFSGNTIYF. CDR3 in DNA: TGCGCCAGCAGCTTGGGCAGCTTCTCTGGAAACACCATATATTTT. This chain links TRBV5-1 with TRBJ1-3; D unclear. CDR3 length: 15 residues. The V end was cut by 0 bases, the J end by 0 bases, with 7 bases between. Germline CDR1 is SGHRS and CDR2 is YFSETQ.

V gene TRBV9 combines with J gene TRBJ2-2, with D possibly being TRBD1 or TRBD2 (5 bases each). Germline V gene lookup returns CDR1 SGDLS and CDR2 YYNGEE. V was cut by 3 bases and J by 7 bases, with 16 bases left in between. This CDR3 contains 15 residues. This chain's CDR3 is CASSATGTAGGELFF. DNA of the CDR3: TGTGCCAGCAGCGCCACCGGGACCGCCGGCGGGGAGCTGTTTTTT.

This sequence joins TRBV9 and TRBJ1-2; 10 bases line up with TRBD1. The germline V gene has CDR1 SGDLS and CDR2 YYNGEE. CDR3 length: 17 residues. The trim removed 3 bases at V and 0 bases at J, leaving 8 bases unmatched. CDR3 loop: CASSAGTGVKSNYGYTF. For the CDR3, the DNA is TGTGCCAGCAGCGCCGGGACAGGGGTAAAATCTAACTATGGCTACACCTTC. Variable domain in full (rest from reference TRBV9 and TRBJ1-2): DSGVTQTPKHLITATGQRVTLRCSPRSGDLSVYWYQQSLDQGLQFLIQYYNGEERAKGNILERFSAQQFPDLHSELNLSSLELGDSALYFCASSAGTGVKSNYGYTFGSGTRLTVV.

The CDR3 spells CASSQDGGGIYNEQFF. The CDR3 coding sequence is TGCGCCAGCAGCCAAGACGGCGGGGGGATATACAATGAGCAGTTCTTC. The chain uses TRBV4-3 and TRBJ2-1; 8 nucleotides match TRBD2. The germline CDR1 and CDR2 sequences are LGHNA and YSLEER. Unmatched junction bases numbered 5, after V lost 0 bases and J lost 4 bases. The CDR3 totals 16 residues.

This clone was counted a few times. The CDR3 sequence is CASSPQGPNEKLFF. The CDR3 DNA reads as TGTGCCAGCAGTCCACAGGGACCTAATGAAAAACTGTTTTTT. The V and J genes are TRBV14 and TRBJ1-4; a possible D gene is TRBD1 (6 bases). The CDR3 contains 14 residues. Per germline, CDR1 SGHDN and CDR2 FVKESK. Trimming removed 6 bases from V and 3 bases from J, with 11 bases in between. Together with reference TRBV14 and TRBJ1-4, the CDR3 gives the full variable domain: EAGVTQFPSHSVIEKGQTVTLRCDPISGHDNLYWYRRVMGKEIKFLLHFVKESKQDESGMPNNRFLAERTGGTYSTLKVQPAELEDSGVYFCASSPQGPNEKLFFGSGTQLSVL.

The rearrangement links TRBV11-2 to TRBJ1-5, with D maybe TRBD1 (5 bases). Trimming took 0 bases from V and 4 from J, leaving 19 bases between them. The CDR3 totals 18 residues. Germline CDR1 and CDR2: SGHAT and FQNNGV. CDR3 nucleotide sequence: TGTGCCAGCAGCTTAGATTATTGGCAGGGTGCCCTTAATCAGCCCCAGCATTTT. Translated, it gives CASSLDYWQGALNQPQHF.

The V call is TRBV28, the J call TRBJ1-2, with D perhaps TRBD1 (6 bases). Trimming shortened V by 6 bases and J by 7 bases, and 18 bases separated the two germline ends. The CDR3 length is 14 residues. CDR1 and CDR2 (germline): MDHEN, SYDVKM. The CDR3: CASSQGGVVSGYTF. CDR3 in DNA: TGTGCCAGCAGCCAAGGGGGGGTGGTGAGTGGCTACACCTTC.

The sample holds one count of this clone. The rearrangement links TRBV11-2 to TRBJ2-7, with TRBD2 identical over 8 bases. CDR1 is SGHAT and CDR2 is FQNNGV in the germline V gene. J was trimmed by 7 bases and V by 2 bases; bases with no gene match: 10. This CDR3 is built from 15 residues. The CDR3: CASSLMGAGVREQYF. The CDR3 DNA reads TGTGCCAGCAGCTTAATGGGAGCGGGGGTGCGGGAGCAGTACTTC.

The chain recombines TRBV2 with TRBJ2-3; the D is unclear. The ends were cut back, 5 bases at V and 9 bases at J, with 9 bases in the middle. Germline V gives CDR1 SNHLY, CDR2 FYNNEI. The CDR3 sequence is 11 residues long. This chain's CDR3 is CASSTDQTQYF. The CDR3, as DNA: TGTGCCAGCAGTACGGACCAGACGCAGTATTTT.

The chain combines TRBV27 with TRBJ1-4; D is perhaps TRBD1 (5 bases). There are 13 residues in the CDR3. Per the germline V gene, CDR1 is MNHEY and CDR2 is SMNVEV (reference sequence). The V and J ends lost 6 bases and 8 bases respectively, with 13 bases between them. In DNA, the CDR3 is TGTGCCAGCAGGCTTCAGGGATACGAAAAACTGTTTTTT. This translates into CASRLQGYEKLFF.

V usage is TRBV18 and J usage is TRBJ1-1; D is perhaps TRBD1 (6 bases). With 4 bases removed from V and 5 bases from J, the gap between germline ends came to 14 bases. CDR1 and CDR2 (germline): KGHSH, LQKENI. The CDR3 has 14 amino acids. The CDR3 region is CASSLGGRETEAFF. Here the CDR3 DNA reads TGTGCCAGCTCACTTGGGGGGCGAGAAACTGAAGCTTTCTTT.

The chain combines TRBV5-8 with TRBJ2-2; no definite D call. Germline V gives CDR1 SGHTS, CDR2 YDEGEE. The V and J ends lost 6 bases and 8 bases respectively, with 17 bases between them. The CDR3 runs 14 residues. The CDR3 nucleotides are TGTGCCAGCATCCAGAGGAACAATTTGGGGGAGCTGTTTTTT. Encoded protein: CASIQRNNLGELFF.

As concerns this clone: At the DNA level, this CDR3 is encoded by other sequences in the same sample as well. V is TRBV27 and J is TRBJ2-5; D remains ambiguous. CDR3 length equals 14 residues. With 2 bases removed from V and 1 base from J, the gap between germline ends came to 8 bases. The germline CDR1 and CDR2 sequences are MNHEY and SMNVEV (reference sequence). CDR3 sequence: CASSLRQTQETQYF. In DNA, the CDR3 is TGTGCCAGCAGTTTAAGGCAGACCCAAGAGACCCAGTACTTC.

Notes on this clone: Because the CDR3 is missing its conserved closing phenylalanine or tryptophan, this is likely a read error. V gene TRBV30 combines with J gene TRBJ1-6, with no clear D. V lost 0 bases to trimming and J lost 10 bases, with 10 bases between them. The CDR3 extends over 13 amino acids. Germline V gene lookup returns CDR1 GTSNPN and CDR2 SVGIG (reference sequence). CDR3 nucleotides: TGTGCCTGGAGTGTAGACCCTAGCTCACCCCTCCACCTT. It is translated as CAWSVDPSSPLHL.

This clone was found a few times. The chain recombines TRBV21-1 with TRBJ2-5; the D call TRBD1 from the table was never checked on the DNA. TRBV21-1 is marked as a pseudogene. The length of the CDR3 is 17 residues. CDR3: CASSKLLGSPRGETQYF. CDR3 DNA: TGTGCCAGCAGCAAACTCCTCGGTAGCCCCAGGGGAGAGACCCAGTACTTC.

V is TRBV21-1 and J is TRBJ2-3; TRBD1 is the table's D call and was not checked against the DNA. TRBV21-1 is flagged as a pseudogene. The CDR3 extends over 12 amino acids. CDR3 nucleotides: TGTGCCTTACAGGGGAAGTCAGATACGCAGTATTTT. It specifies CALQGKSDTQYF.

The CDR3 spells CASSEARTGTNTEAFF. The CDR3 DNA reads as TGTGCCAGCAGTGAAGCTAGGACAGGGACGAACACTGAAGCTTTCTTT. V gene TRBV2 combines with J gene TRBJ1-1, with 8 bases that match TRBD1. The CDR3 extends over 16 amino acids. The germline V gene encodes CDR1 SNHLY and CDR2 FYNNEI. V lost 0 bases and J lost 1; bases outside the gene matches: 4. Variable domain in full (rest from reference TRBV2 and TRBJ1-1): EPEVTQTPSHQVTQMGQEVILRCVPISNHLYFYWYRQILGQKVEFLVSFYNNEISEKSEIFDDQFSVERPDGSNFTLKIRSTKLEDSAMYFCASSEARTGTNTEAFFGQGTRLTVV.

The chain carries TRBV7-4 and TRBJ2-7; D not certain. Trimming left V 5 bases short and J 0 bases short, with 11 bases between. The CDR3 is 14 residues long. Germline lookup yields CDR1 SGHVT and CDR2 SQSDAQ. The CDR3, as DNA: TGTGCCAGCAGCCCCTCCATGAGCTCCTACGAGCAGTACTTC. This encodes CASSPSMSSYEQYF. The variable domain in full, completed from reference TRBV7-4 and TRBJ2-7, reads GAGVSQSPRYKVAKRGRDVALRCDSISGHVTLYWYRQTLGQGSEVLTYSQSDAQRDKSGRPSGRFSAERPERSVSTLKIQRTEQGDSAVYLCASSPSMSSYEQYFGPGTRLTVT.

The chain links TRBV5-4 to TRBJ2-4, with D perhaps given as TRBD1 or TRBD2 (5 bases each). Germline CDR1 and CDR2: SGHNT and YYREEE (reference sequence). The germline V and J ends were trimmed by 2 bases and 7 bases, with 13 bases remaining between them. The CDR3 consists of 14 residues. The CDR3 loop is CASSFGMGVNIQYF. CDR3 nucleotides: TGTGCCAGCAGCTTCGGTATGGGGGTGAACATTCAGTACTTC. The full variable domain, rest sourced from reference TRBV5-4 and TRBJ2-4, is ETGVTQSPTHLIKTRGQQVTLRCSSQSGHNTVSWYQQALGQGPQFIFQYYREEENGRGNFPPRFSGLQFPNYSSELNVNALELDDSALYLCASSFGMGVNIQYFGAGTRLSVL.